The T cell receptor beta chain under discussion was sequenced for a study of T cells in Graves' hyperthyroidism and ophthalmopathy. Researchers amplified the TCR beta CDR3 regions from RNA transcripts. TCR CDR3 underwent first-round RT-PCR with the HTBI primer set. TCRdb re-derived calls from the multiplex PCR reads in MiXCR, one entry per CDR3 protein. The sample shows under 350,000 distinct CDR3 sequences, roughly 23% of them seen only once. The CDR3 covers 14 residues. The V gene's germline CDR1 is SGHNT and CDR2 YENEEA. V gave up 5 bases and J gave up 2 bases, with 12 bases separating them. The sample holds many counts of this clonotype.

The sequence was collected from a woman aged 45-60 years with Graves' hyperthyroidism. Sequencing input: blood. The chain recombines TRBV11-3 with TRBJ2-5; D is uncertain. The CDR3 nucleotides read TGTGCCAGCAGCCCCGGGTCAATTCAAGAGACCCAGTACTTC. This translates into CASSPGSIQETQYF.